Sequencing of this T cell receptor (beta chain) was carried out in a study of neoadjuvant anti-PD-1 for oral cavity cancer. Method: immunoSEQ multiplex PCR; TCRdb's copy keeps in-frame clones and lacks some. The data hold about 16,000 clones, with 50% to 65% observed a single time. The germline gives CDR1 GTSNPN, CDR2 SVGIG (reference sequence). The CDR3 consists of 11 residues. With 5 bases removed from V and 3 bases from J, the gap between germline ends came to 7 bases. The chain couples TRBV30 to TRBJ1-1; no clear D. The input for sequencing was PBMCs, taken before nivolumab (anti-PD-1) treatment. The TCR comes from a person aged 40-85 years with oral cavity squamous cell carcinoma. The CDR3 loop is CAWGRDTEAFF. DNA for the CDR3: TGTGCCTGGGGAAGGGACACTGAAGCTTTCTTT.